This TCR beta chain was captured by sequencing in a study of blood T cell repertoires in COVID-19. Study-level background: Some COVID-19 samples were acute and others convalescent; all came from the United States, Italy and Spain. Sources were T cells, B-cell-depleted T cells, or PBMCs; the material itself was cDNA or gDNA.

Notes on this clone: A read error may produce the germline difference seen at one junction end.

As handled by the study authors: Amplification with reference gene primers provided the estimates of nucleated cell counts. TCRdb's copy holds only in-frame clones and misses some; the assay was immunoSEQ multiplex PCR. V and J calls plus clone size are reproduced from that table; the DNA served to infer D and trimming. The table includes about 80,000 clones, about 73% detected once. Germline V CDR1 and CDR2: SGHTA, FQGNSA. This CDR3 spans 15 amino acids. V usage is TRBV7-2 and J usage is TRBJ2-5, with TRBD2 matching 7 bases. This receptor was obtained from a man in his fifties with active or convalescent COVID-19. The sample taken for sequencing was peripheral blood. CDR3 in amino acids: CASTLWGGYQETQYF. In nucleotides, the CDR3 is TGTGCCAGCACCTTATGGGGGGGGTACCAAGAGACCCAGTACTTC.